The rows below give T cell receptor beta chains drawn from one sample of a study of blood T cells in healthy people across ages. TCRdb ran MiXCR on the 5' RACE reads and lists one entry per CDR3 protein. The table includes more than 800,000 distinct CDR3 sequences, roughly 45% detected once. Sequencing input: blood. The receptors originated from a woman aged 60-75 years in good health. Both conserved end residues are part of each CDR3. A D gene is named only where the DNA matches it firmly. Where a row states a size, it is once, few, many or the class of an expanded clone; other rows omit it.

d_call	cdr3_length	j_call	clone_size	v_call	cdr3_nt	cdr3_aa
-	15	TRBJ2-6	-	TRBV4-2	TGTGCCAGCAGCCAAACAGGGACTGGGGCCAACGTCCTGACTTTC	CASSQTGTGANVLTF
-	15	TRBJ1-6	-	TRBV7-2	TGTGCCAGCAGCCTTCAGACGGTCTATAATTCACCCCTCCACTTT	CASSLQTVYNSPLHF
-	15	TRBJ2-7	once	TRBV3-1	TGTGCCAACAGCCAAAATCCCGGCAAGCACTACGAGCAGTACTTC	CANSQNPGKHYEQYF
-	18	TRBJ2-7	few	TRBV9	TGTGCCAGCAGCTCCGGGACTCCTCCCAAATTTAGCTCCTACGAGCAGTACTTC	CASSSGTPPKFSSYEQYF
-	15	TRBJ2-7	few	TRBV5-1	TGCGCCAGCAGCTTGGTCGGGGACCCCTTACGCGAGCAGTACTTC	CASSLVGDPLREQYF
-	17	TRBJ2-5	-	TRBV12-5	TGTGCTAGTGGTCCCGATCTGGTAGCGAAACGGAAAGAGACCCAGTACTTC	CASGPDLVAKRKETQYF
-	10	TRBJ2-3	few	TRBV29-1	TGCAGCGTTGATATCGATACGCAGTATTTT	CSVDIDTQYF
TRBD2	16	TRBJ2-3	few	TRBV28	TGTGCCAGCAGCACACTAGCGGGAGGCCTCACAGATACGCAGTATTTT	CASSTLAGGLTDTQYF
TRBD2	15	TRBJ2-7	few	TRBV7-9	TGTGCCAGCAGCAACGGACTAGCGGGAGCCTACGAGCAGTACTTC	CASSNGLAGAYEQYF
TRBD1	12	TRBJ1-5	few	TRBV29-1	TGTAGCGCAGGGGGGGGCAATCAGCCCCAGCATTTT	CSAGGGNQPQHF
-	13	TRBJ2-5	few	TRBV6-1	TGTGCCAGCAGTGACGACAGGAGGGAGACCCAGTACTTC	CASSDDRRETQYF
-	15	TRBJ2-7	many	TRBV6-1	TGTGCCAGCAGTGAAGGGGGGGCCCCAACCTACGAGCAGTACTTC	CASSEGGAPTYEQYF
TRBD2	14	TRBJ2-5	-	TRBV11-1	TGTGCCAGCAGCTTGCCTAGCGGGAGGGAGACCCAGTACTTC	CASSLPSGRETQYF
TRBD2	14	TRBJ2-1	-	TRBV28	TGTGCCAGCAGTTTCGCTAGCGGGATATATGAGCAGTTCTTC	CASSFASGIYEQFF
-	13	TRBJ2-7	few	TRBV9	TGTGCCAGCAGCGTAGTGGGGAGTGGGGAGCAGTACTTC	CASSVVGSGEQYF
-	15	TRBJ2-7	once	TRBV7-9	TGTGCCAGCAGCCAGGGACAAACCAAAGGCTACGAGCAGTACTTC	CASSQGQTKGYEQYF
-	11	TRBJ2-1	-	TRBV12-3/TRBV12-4	TGTGCCAGCAGCCTCATCCATGAGCAGCTCTTC	CASSLIHEQLF
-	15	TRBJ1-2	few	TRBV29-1	TGCAGCGTTGAAACAGGGTTCAGCGGTCTAAGGGGCTACACCTTC	CSVETGFSGLRGYTF
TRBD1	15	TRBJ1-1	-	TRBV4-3	TGCGCCAGCAGCACACAGGACAGGGGGCACACTGAAGCTTTCTTT	CASSTQDRGHTEAFF
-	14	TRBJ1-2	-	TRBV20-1	TGCAGTGCTCTAGTTGGTACAGGCTGGGAGGGCTACACCTTC	CSALVGTGWEGYTF
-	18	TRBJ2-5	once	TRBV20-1	TGCAGTGCTAAACCGACAGCCAGGGCCGTCCCGCCTTACAATGAGCAGTACTTC	CSAKPTARAVPPYNEQYF
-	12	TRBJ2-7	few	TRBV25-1	TGTGCCACCCGTAGGGCCAACTACGAGCAGTACTTC	CATRRANYEQYF
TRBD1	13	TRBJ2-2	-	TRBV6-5	TGTGCCAGCAGACAGGGGGCCACCGGGGAGCTGTTTTTT	CASRQGATGELFF
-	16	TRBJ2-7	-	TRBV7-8	TGTGCCAGCCAGCTTAGGGAACAGGGAGGACCCTACGAGCAGTACTTC	CASQLREQGGPYEQYF
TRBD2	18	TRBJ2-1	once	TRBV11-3	TGTGCCAGCAGCTTAGATCCCCTTCTAGCGGGAGGTAGTAATGAGCAGTTCTTC	CASSLDPLLAGGSNEQFF
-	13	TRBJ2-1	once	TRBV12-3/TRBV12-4	TGTGCCAGCAGTTCGCTCAGGGGTGGAGAGCAGTTCTTC	CASSSLRGGEQFF
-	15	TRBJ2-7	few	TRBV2	TGTGCCAGCAGGGAGACAGGGGCAGCGGGGAATGAGCAGTACTTC	CASRETGAAGNEQYF
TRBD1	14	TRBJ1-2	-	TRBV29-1	TGCAGCGTTGAGGGGACAGGCGATCTTTATGGCTACACCTTC	CSVEGTGDLYGYTF
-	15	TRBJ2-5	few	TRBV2	TGTGCCAGCAGTGGGGGGGCGCAACCTGAAGAGACCCAGTACTTC	CASSGGAQPEETQYF
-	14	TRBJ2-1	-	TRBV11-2	TGTGCCAGCCGCGCCGGGGTAATACTGGGTGAGCGGTTCTTC	CASRAGVILGERFF
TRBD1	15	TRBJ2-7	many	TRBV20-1	TGCAGTGCTAGCCTCGGACAGGACCTTTTACGAGGGCAGTACTTC	CSASLGQDLLRGQYF
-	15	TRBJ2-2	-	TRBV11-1	TGTGCCAGCAGCCCAGGGACTTTTTCGGTCGGGGAGCTGTTTTTT	CASSPGTFSVGELFF
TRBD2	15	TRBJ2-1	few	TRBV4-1	TGCGCCAGCAGCCAGGGGGAGGGCAGAGGCGATGAGCAGTTCTTC	CASSQGEGRGDEQFF
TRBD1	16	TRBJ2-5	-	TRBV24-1	TGTGCCACCAGTGATAACCAGGACAGGGTCGGGGAGACCCAGTACTTC	CATSDNQDRVGETQYF
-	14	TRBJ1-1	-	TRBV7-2	TGTGCCAGCAGCGTTGCCGGCCGGGGGACTGAAGCTTTCTTT	CASSVAGRGTEAFF
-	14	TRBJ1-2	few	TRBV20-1	TGCAGTGCTACTCCCGACAGTGTGACTAATGGCTACACCTTC	CSATPDSVTNGYTF
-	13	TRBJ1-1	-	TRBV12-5	TGTGCTAGTGGACACGGGGGGGACACTGAAGCTTTCTTT	CASGHGGDTEAFF
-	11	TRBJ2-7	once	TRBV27	TGTGCCAGCAGGGCGGGGTACGAGCAGTACTTC	CASRAGYEQYF
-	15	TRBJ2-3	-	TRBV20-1	TGCAGTGCTATCGCCGGGAACCCTCGTAAAGATACGCAGTATTTT	CSAIAGNPRKDTQYF
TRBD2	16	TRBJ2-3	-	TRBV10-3	TGTGCCATCAGTGAGGGCCTAGCGGGATTTGGAGATACGCAGTATTTT	CAISEGLAGFGDTQYF
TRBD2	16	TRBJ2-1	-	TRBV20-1	TGCAGTGCCCCCCCAGGATACCCGACGGGAGGTAATGAGCAGTTCTTC	CSAPPGYPTGGNEQFF
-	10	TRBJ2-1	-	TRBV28	TGTGCCAGCAGCGTGGGTGAGCAGTTCTTC	CASSVGEQFF
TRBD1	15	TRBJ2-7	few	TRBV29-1	TGCAGCGTTTACGGCAACCGGGACAGCTCCTACGAGCAGTACTTC	CSVYGNRDSSYEQYF
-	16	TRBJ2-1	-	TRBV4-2	TGTGCCAGCAGCCAAGCCGGGACATCGTCCTACAATGAGCAGTTCTTC	CASSQAGTSSYNEQFF
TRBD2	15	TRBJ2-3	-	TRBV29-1	TGCAGCATTGAAGGGGAGCGGGAGTATGCAGATACGCAGTATTTT	CSIEGEREYADTQYF